This T cell receptor (beta chain) emerged from a study of OX40 agonist ivuxolimab in advanced cancers. Study information: Having had anti-PD-1, anti-PD-L1 or anti-CTLA-4 therapy before was allowed, and approximately 40% had some.

Notes on this clone: Its antigen is currently unknown.

Overall study results and limits: At doses 0.1 to 3.0 mg/kg, CD4+ and CD8+ clones expanded.

Produced via immunoSEQ multiplex PCR; TCRdb's table is partial and in-frame only. The sample holds about 61,000 clones, approximately 77% seen once. The CDR3 sequence is 15 residues long. CDR1 and CDR2 (germline): SGHTA, FQGNSA. Trimming left V 4 bases short and J 3 bases short, with 15 bases between. The V gene is TRBV7-2, the J gene TRBJ2-5; D may be TRBD1 (6 bases). The clonotype comes from an adult with an advanced solid tumor such as melanoma, head and neck, liver or kidney cancer. The starting material was CD4+ or CD8+ T cells sorted from blood, obtained in a trial of the OX40 agonist ivuxolimab. CDR3 nucleotides: TGTGCCAGCAGCTCCTCCGGGACAATGGAAGAGACCCAGTACTTC. This sequence encodes CASSSSGTMEETQYF.